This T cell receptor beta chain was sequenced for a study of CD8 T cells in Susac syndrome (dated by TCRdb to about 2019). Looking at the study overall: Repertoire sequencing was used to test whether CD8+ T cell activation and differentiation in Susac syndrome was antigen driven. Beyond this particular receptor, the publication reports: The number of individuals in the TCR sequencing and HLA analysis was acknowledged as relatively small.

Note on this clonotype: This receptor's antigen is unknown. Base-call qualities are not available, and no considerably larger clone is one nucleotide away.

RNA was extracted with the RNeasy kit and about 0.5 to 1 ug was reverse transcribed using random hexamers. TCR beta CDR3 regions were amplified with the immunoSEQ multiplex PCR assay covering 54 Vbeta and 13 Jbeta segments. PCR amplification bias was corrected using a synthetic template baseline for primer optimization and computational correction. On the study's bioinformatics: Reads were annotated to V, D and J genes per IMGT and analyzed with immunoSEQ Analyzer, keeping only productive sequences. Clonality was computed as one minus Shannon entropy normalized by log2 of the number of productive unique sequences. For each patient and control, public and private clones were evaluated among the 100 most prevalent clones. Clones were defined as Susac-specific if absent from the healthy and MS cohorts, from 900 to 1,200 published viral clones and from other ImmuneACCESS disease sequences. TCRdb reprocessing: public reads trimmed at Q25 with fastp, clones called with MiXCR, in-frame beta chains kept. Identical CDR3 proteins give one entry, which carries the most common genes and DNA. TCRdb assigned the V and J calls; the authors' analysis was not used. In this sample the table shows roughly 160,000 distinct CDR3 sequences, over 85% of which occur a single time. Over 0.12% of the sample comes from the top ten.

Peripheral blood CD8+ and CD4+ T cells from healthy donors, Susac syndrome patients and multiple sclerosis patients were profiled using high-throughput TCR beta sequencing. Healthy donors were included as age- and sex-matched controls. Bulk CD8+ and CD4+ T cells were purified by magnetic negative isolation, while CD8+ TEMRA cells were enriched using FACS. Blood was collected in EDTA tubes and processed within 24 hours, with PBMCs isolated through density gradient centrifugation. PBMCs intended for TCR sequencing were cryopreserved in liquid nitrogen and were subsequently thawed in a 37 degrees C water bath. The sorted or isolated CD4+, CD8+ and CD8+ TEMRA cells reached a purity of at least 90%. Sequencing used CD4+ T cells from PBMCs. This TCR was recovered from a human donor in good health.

The bases read TGCAGTGCTAGAGATCGGGATAGCATTCAGTACTTC. This yields the protein CSARDRDSIQYF. This chain joins TRBV20-1 to TRBJ2-4, and TRBD2 may be the D gene, going by 5 matching bases. The CDR3 has 12 amino acids, counting the end cysteine and phenylalanine. Just CDR3 DNA is preserved here, 36 bases in frame from base 1. V is pared back by 0 bases and J by 9 bases, with 9 bases lying between the germline termini. Sequences DFQATT (CDR1) and SNEGSKA (CDR2) are obtained from the germline V gene (reference sequence).